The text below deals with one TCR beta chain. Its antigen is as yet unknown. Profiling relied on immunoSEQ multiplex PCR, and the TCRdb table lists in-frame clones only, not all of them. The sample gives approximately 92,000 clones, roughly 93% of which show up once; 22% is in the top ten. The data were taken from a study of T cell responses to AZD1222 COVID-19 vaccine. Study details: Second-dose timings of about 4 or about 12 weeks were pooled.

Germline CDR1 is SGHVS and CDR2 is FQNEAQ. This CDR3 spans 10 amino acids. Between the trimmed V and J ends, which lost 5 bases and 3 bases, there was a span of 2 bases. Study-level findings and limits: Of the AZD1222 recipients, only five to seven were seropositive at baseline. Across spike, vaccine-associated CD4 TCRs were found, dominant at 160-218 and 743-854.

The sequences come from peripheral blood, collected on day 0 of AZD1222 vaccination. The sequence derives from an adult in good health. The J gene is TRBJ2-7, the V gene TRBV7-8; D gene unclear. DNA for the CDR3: TGTGCCAGCAGCCTCTACGAGCAGTACTTC. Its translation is CASSLYEQYF.